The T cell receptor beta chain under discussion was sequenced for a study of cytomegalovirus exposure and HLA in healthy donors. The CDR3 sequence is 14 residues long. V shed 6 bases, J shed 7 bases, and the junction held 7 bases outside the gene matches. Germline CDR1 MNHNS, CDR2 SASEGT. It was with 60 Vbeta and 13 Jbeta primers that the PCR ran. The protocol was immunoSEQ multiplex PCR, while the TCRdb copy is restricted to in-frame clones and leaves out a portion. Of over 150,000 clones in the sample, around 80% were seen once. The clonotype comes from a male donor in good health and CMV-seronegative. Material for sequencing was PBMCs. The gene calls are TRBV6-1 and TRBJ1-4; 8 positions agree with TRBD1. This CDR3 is CASRGQGFFEKLFF. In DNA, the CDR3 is TGTGCCAGCAGAGGACAGGGCTTTTTTGAAAAACTGTTTTTT.